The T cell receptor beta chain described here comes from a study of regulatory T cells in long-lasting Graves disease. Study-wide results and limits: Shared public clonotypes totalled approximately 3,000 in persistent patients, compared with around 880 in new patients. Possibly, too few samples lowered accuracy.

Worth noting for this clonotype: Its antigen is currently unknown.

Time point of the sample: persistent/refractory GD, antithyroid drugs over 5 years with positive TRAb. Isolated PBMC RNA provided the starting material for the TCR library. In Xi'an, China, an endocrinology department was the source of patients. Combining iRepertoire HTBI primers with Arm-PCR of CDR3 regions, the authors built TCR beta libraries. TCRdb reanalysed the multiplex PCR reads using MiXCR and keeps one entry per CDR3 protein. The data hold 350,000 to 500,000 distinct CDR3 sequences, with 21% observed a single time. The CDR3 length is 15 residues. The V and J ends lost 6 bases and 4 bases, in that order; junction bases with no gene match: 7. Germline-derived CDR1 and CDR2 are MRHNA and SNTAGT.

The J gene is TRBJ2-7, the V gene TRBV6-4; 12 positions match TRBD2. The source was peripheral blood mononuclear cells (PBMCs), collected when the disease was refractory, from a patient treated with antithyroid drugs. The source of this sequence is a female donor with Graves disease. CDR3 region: CASSTLAGGAYEQYF. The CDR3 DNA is TGTGCCAGCAGCACTCTAGCGGGAGGGGCGTACGAGCAGTACTTC.